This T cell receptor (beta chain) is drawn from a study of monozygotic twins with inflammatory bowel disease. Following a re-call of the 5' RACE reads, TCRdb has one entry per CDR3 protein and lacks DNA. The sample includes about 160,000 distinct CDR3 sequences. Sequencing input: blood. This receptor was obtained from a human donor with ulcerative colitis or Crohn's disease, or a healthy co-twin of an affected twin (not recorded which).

The CDR3 loop is CASSSLLAGGPDEQYF. The chain joins TRBV7-2 to TRBJ2-7; TCRdb picks TRBD2, but there is no DNA to check that call. Germline V lookup: CDR1 SGHTA, CDR2 FQGNSA. This CDR3 is 16 amino acids long.